Following are 19 T cell receptor beta chains from one sample sequenced in a study of molecular identifiers for immune sequencing clone quantification. TCRdb processed the PCR reads anew with MiXCR; each CDR3 protein has one entry. The profile shows roughly 300,000 distinct CDR3 sequences, roughly 23% of them singletons. Sequencing used naive CD8+ T cells from blood, with Jurkat cell RNA spiked in. Subset indicated: FACS-sorted CD8+CD4-CCR7+CD45RA+ naive T cells. These receptors all stem from a human donor in good health. Some libraries in this study had Jurkat cell RNA spiked in.

This clonotype was observed a handful of times. The J gene is TRBJ2-7, the V gene TRBV3-1; D is perhaps TRBD2 (6 bases). Germline values: CDR1 LGHDT, CDR2 YNNKEL (reference sequence). Trimming cost V 5 bases and J 3 bases, with 17 bases left between them. The CDR3 sequence is 15 residues long. CDR3 coding DNA: TGTGCCAGCAGCTCAGGGAATCTCGGGAGCTACGAGCAGTACTTC. It encodes CASSSGNLGSYEQYF.

This clonotype has a handful of counts. The gene calls are TRBV3-1 and TRBJ1-2, with no clear D. Trimming removed 1 base at V and 5 bases at J, with 11 bases between. This CDR3 comprises 14 residues. Germline CDR1 and CDR2: LGHDT and YNNKEL (reference sequence). The CDR3 loop is CASSQVTDYYGYTF. In DNA, the CDR3 is TGTGCCAGCAGCCAAGTTACAGACTATTATGGCTACACCTTC.

This clonotype was seen only a few times. V and J are TRBV5-1 and TRBJ2-1; 10 positions match TRBD2. Trimming removed 0 bases from V and 8 bases from J; junction bases left unmatched: 2. The germline gives CDR1 SGHRS, CDR2 YFSETQ. The CDR3 loop spans 14 amino acids. CDR3 coding DNA: TGCGCCAGCAGCTTGGTAGCGGGGGGCGATGAGCAGTTCTTC. It encodes CASSLVAGGDEQFF.

There are many counts of this clonotype. The rearrangement joins TRBV29-1 to TRBJ1-2; a possible D gene is TRBD1 (6 bases). Trimming removed 4 bases from V and 3 bases from J, with 18 bases in between. CDR1 and CDR2 (germline): SQVTM, ANQGSEA. The CDR3 runs to 15 residues. The CDR3 DNA is TGCAGCGTTGGGGGCTCGAAACAGGGTTACTATGGCTACACCTTC. Encoded protein: CSVGGSKQGYYGYTF.

As for this clonotype: A much larger clone lies one base from this, so it may be a read error. The rearrangement links TRBV29-1 to TRBJ1-1, with TRBD1 as a possible D gene (5 bases). The CDR3 totals 10 residues. Germline CDR1 reads SQVTM; CDR2 reads ANQGSEA. The CDR3 protein is CGGRDTEAFF. CDR3 DNA: TGCGGCGGCAGGGATACTGAAGCTTTCTTT.

As regards this clonotype: The junction departs from the called germline gene at one end, perhaps through a read error. V is TRBV13 and J is TRBJ2-3; 10 bases are shared with TRBD2. Germline loops: CDR1 PRHDT, CDR2 FYEKMQ (reference sequence). The CDR3 loop spans 16 amino acids. In DNA form, the CDR3 reads TGTGCCAGCAGCTTAGTTCTAGCGGGGGTCACAGATGCGCAGTATTTT. It translates to CASSLVLAGVTDAQYF.

This clonotype was seen at least ten times. V gene TRBV29-1 combines with J gene TRBJ2-2; possibly TRBD2 for D (6 bases). The germline V gene encodes CDR1 SQVTM and CDR2 ANQGSEA. The CDR3 totals 14 residues. V shed 3 bases and J shed 3 bases, with 11 bases lying between them. CDR3 amino acids: CSVESGEDTGELFF. The CDR3 nucleotides are TGCAGCGTTGAGTCCGGGGAGGACACCGGGGAGCTGTTTTTT.

This CDR3 reads CASSAARGREQYF. The CDR3, as DNA: TGTGCCAGCAGCGCCGCCCGGGGGCGTGAGCAGTACTTC. V is TRBV7-9 and J is TRBJ2-7, with D perhaps matching TRBD1 or TRBD2 (6 bases each). The CDR3 extends over 13 amino acids. V was shortened by 5 bases and J by 7 bases, with 15 bases between the two germline ends. Germline values: CDR1 SEHNR, CDR2 FQNEAQ (reference sequence).

There are many counts of this clonotype. The CDR3 region is CSVEGAGWGEFF. The CDR3 DNA reads as TGCAGCGTTGAGGGGGCAGGGTGGGGTGAGTTCTTC. The chain carries TRBV29-1 and TRBJ2-1; D may be TRBD1 (6 bases). The germline V and J ends were trimmed by 3 bases and 14 bases, with 17 bases remaining between them. Germline V gene lookup returns CDR1 SQVTM and CDR2 ANQGSEA. CDR3 length: 12 amino acids.

V is TRBV20-1 and J is TRBJ1-1; D is perhaps TRBD1 (6 bases). Germline lookup yields CDR1 DFQATT and CDR2 SNEGSKA (reference sequence). V lost 6 bases and J 6 bases, leaving 14 bases between the germline ends. The CDR3 length is 12 residues. The CDR3 coding sequence is TGCAGTGCCACCCTGGGGGGCGCTGAAGCTTTCTTT. As protein: CSATLGGAEAFF.

This clonotype was seen only a few times. This chain links TRBV18 with TRBJ1-1; no clear D gene. From germline, CDR1 is KGHSH and CDR2 LQKENI. V was cut by 0 bases and J by 1 base, with 9 bases left in between. This CDR3 comprises 15 residues. The CDR3 nucleotides are TGTGCCAGCTCACCACCGTTCGTGGAGAACACTGAAGCTTTCTTT. This codes for CASSPPFVENTEAFF.

This chain links TRBV19 with TRBJ2-1; 8 positions agree with TRBD2. Germline V gene data show CDR1 as LNHDA and CDR2 as SQIVND (reference sequence). The J segment lost 7 bases and the V segment lost 6 bases, leaving 5 bases of the junction unmatched. The CDR3 spans 13 residues. This CDR3 is CASRVPSGNEQFF. The DNA of the CDR3 is TGTGCCAGTAGGGTCCCTAGCGGGAATGAGCAGTTCTTC.

This clonotype showed up many times. The rearrangement uses TRBV7-2 and TRBJ2-1; D is perhaps TRBD2 (5 bases). The CDR3 extends over 12 amino acids. Germline loops: CDR1 SGHTA, CDR2 FQGNSA. Trimming took off 1 base at V and 9 bases at J, with 7 bases between the two ends. CDR3 sequence: CASSLELVEQFF. The CDR3 region has the DNA TGTGCCAGCAGCTTAGAACTAGTTGAGCAGTTCTTC.

This clonotype was detected many times. V and J are TRBV6-6 and TRBJ2-7; possibly TRBD1 for D (5 bases). The CDR3 totals 14 residues. Trimming took off 6 bases at V and 5 bases at J, with 17 bases between the two ends. The germline gives CDR1 MNHNY, CDR2 SVGAGI (reference sequence). The CDR3: CASRKEAGYDEQYF. For the CDR3, the DNA is TGTGCCAGCAGAAAAGAGGCAGGGTACGACGAGCAGTACTTC.

CDR3 DNA sequence: TGCGCCAGCAGCCAATCGACTAGCGGCTACGAGCAGTACTTC. Translation gives CASSQSTSGYEQYF. The chain combines TRBV4-3 with TRBJ2-7; 9 bases are shared with TRBD2. Germline trimming cut 2 bases from V and 3 bases from J; bases unmatched to any gene: 2. The CDR3 runs to 14 residues. Germline V lookup: CDR1 LGHNA, CDR2 YSLEER.

The chain is built from TRBV10-2 and TRBJ2-7; 8 bases are a match to TRBD1. CDR1 WSHSY and CDR2 SAAADI come from the germline V gene. The J segment lost 3 bases and the V segment lost 6 bases, leaving 7 bases of the junction unmatched. The CDR3 covers 14 residues. The CDR3 bases are TGCGCCAGCAGCAACCAGGGGGCCGGCTACGAGCAGTACTTC. This codes for CASSNQGAGYEQYF.

The table lists this clonotype with a count of one. This may come from a read error, since a much larger clone is one base off. J is TRBJ1-5 and V is TRBV6-5; TRBD1 is a possible D gene (5 bases). Trimming cost V 6 bases and J 6 bases, with 15 bases left between them. The CDR3 length is 14 residues. Germline values: CDR1 MNHEY, CDR2 SVGAGI. CDR3 residues: CASSHDSFSQPQHF. Here the CDR3 DNA reads TGTGCCAGCAGCCACGACAGCTTCAGTCAGCCCCAGCATTTT.

CDR3 DNA sequence: TGTGCCAGTACCCCAGGACTAGCGGACACAGATACGCAGTATTTT. It translates to CASTPGLADTDTQYF. This chain connects TRBV19 to TRBJ2-3, with 10 bases fitting TRBD2. With 7 bases clipped from V and 2 bases from J, the junction kept 6 bases outside the gene matches. CDR1 and CDR2 (germline): LNHDA, SQIVND (reference sequence). The CDR3 totals 15 residues.

This clonotype was detected only a few times. The chain combines TRBV20-1 with TRBJ2-7; the match to TRBD2 covers 9 bases. V was pared by 5 bases and J by 3 bases, with 14 bases of the junction left unmatched. The CDR3 covers 16 residues. CDR1 is DFQATT, CDR2 SNEGSKA, per germline (reference sequence). The CDR3 spells CSARAPFSGGHYEQYF. For the CDR3, the DNA is TGCAGTGCTCGAGCCCCCTTTAGCGGGGGTCACTACGAGCAGTACTTC.